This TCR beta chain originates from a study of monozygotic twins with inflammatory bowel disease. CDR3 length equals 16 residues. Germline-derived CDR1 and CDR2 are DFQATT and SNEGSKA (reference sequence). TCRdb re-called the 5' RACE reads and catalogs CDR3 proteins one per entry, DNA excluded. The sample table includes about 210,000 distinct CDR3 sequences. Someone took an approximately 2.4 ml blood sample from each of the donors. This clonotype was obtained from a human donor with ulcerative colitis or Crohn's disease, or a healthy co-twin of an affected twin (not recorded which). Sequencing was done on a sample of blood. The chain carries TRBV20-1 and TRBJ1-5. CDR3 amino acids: CSARDRRDYSNQPQHF.